This T cell receptor beta chain was obtained from a study of CD8 T cells in Susac syndrome. The CDR3 is 15 residues long. The germline gives CDR1 SGHRS, CDR2 YFSETQ. Trimming cost V 4 bases and J 1 base, with 14 bases left between them. RNA totalling about 0.45 to 1 ug underwent reverse transcription with random hexamers. TCRdb passed the immunoSEQ multiplex PCR reads through MiXCR, listing each CDR3 protein once. The table has roughly 200,000 distinct CDR3 sequences, 95% seen once. Blood CD8+ and CD4+ T cells underwent high-throughput TCR beta sequencing. The sequenced sample consisted of CD4+ T cells from PBMCs. The sequence derives from a human donor with multiple sclerosis. This chain uses TRBV5-1 with TRBJ2-5; D remains ambiguous. The CDR3 loop reads CASSPAGTVQETQYF. The CDR3 nucleotides are TGCGCCAGCAGCCCGGCAGGTACAGTCCAAGAGACCCAGTACTTC.